The 23 T cell receptor beta chains below come from one sample, sequenced in a study of vaccination and CD4 T cells after COVID-19. For these TCRs, the target antigens are not known. Oncomine TCR Beta short-read sequencing was applied to DNA from cultured CD4+ T cells. TCRdb re-called the PCR reads with MiXCR, one entry per CDR3 protein. The data contain roughly 14,000 distinct CDR3 sequences, about 35% of them singletons. Treatment noted: roughly ten-day PBMC culture with coronavirus spike peptide pools or control peptides (ViraFEST assay). Sequencing was done on a sample of cultured CD4+ T cells from blood. Receptors originate from a human donor with COVID-19.

V usage is TRBV6-2 or TRBV6-3 and J usage is TRBJ2-7; a weak D match, TRBD2 (6 bases). V shed 6 bases and J shed 4 bases, with 13 bases lying between them. This CDR3 has 13 residues. CDR1 MNHEY and CDR2 SVGEGT come from the germline V gene. The CDR3 DNA follows: TGTGCCAGCAGCAGGGCGGGGCCTTACGAGCAGTACTTC. Encoded protein: CASSRAGPYEQYF.

This clonotype appeared a few times. V gene TRBV11-3 combines with J gene TRBJ1-1; D call uncertain. V was trimmed by 1 base and J by 1 base, leaving 10 bases between them. Germline V gives CDR1 SGHNT, CDR2 YENEEA. The CDR3 is 15 amino acids. The CDR3 region has the DNA TGTGCCAGCAGCTTAGCTAGCTGGCCGAACACTGAAGCTTTCTTT. Its translation: CASSLASWPNTEAFF. The variable domain in full, with the rest retrieved from reference TRBV11-3 and TRBJ1-1, is EAGVVQSPRYKIIEKKQPVAFWCNPISGHNTLYWYLQNLGQGPELLIRYENEEAVDDSQLPKDRFSAERLKGVDSTLKIQPAELGDSAVYLCASSLASWPNTEAFFGQGTRLTVV.

The rearrangement uses TRBV6-2 or TRBV6-3 and TRBJ2-7; D is unclear. Germline loops: CDR1 MNHEY, CDR2 SVGEGT. Trimming cost V 7 bases and J 2 bases, with 9 bases left between them. This CDR3 spans 12 amino acids. In DNA form, the CDR3 reads TGTGCCAGCACCACGACGGCCTACGAGCAGTACTTC. Protein: CASTTTAYEQYF.

This clonotype was counted a few times. V usage is TRBV6-1 and J usage is TRBJ1-1, with D hard to call. Germline CDR1 and CDR2: MNHNS and SASEGT. V shed 7 bases and J shed 1 base, with 4 bases lying between them. There are 11 residues in the CDR3. The CDR3 region is CASTWNTEAFF. The DNA for the CDR3 is TGTGCCAGCACTTGGAACACTGAAGCTTTCTTT.

The sample holds a few counts of this clonotype. This rearrangement joins TRBV7-8 to TRBJ2-2; D unresolved. V gave up 3 bases and J gave up 2 bases, with 7 bases separating them. In germline, CDR1 is SGHVS, CDR2 FQNEAQ. The CDR3 totals 14 residues. The CDR3 protein is CASSFRDNTGELFF. The CDR3 DNA reads TGTGCCAGCAGCTTCCGAGATAACACCGGGGAGCTGTTTTTT.

This sequence joins TRBV30 and TRBJ2-1; D not certain. The germline V gene encodes CDR1 GTSNPN and CDR2 SVGIG (reference sequence). The CDR3 is made up of 15 amino acids. Trimming left V 2 bases short and J 7 bases short, with 18 bases between. DNA of the CDR3: TGTGCCTGGAGTATATCCTCTCTCCCTGGGAATGAGCAGTTCTTC. Residues: CAWSISSLPGNEQFF.

The chain joins TRBV20-1 to TRBJ2-3, with D uncertain. The germline CDR1 and CDR2 sequences are DFQATT and SNEGSKA (reference sequence). V was clipped by 3 bases and J by 0 bases, with 7 bases between them. This CDR3 region has 13 residues. CDR3 nucleotides: TGCAGTGCTAGCGTGAGTAGCACAGATACGCAGTATTTT. Amino acid sequence: CSASVSSTDTQYF.

CDR3 sequence (DNA): TGTGCCAGCAGCCCCCAGACTAGCGGGTACAATGAGCAGTTCTTC. Its protein product is CASSPQTSGYNEQFF. The chain recombines TRBV5-5 with TRBJ2-1, with 10 bases aligning to TRBD2. The CDR3 has 15 residues. The germline gives CDR1 SGHKS, CDR2 YYEKEE (reference sequence). V shed 4 bases and J 4 bases; nucleotides not matched to a gene: 5.

This clonotype was seen more than once but under ten times. The rearrangement joins TRBV24-1 to TRBJ2-3, with D perhaps TRBD1 or TRBD2 (6 bases each). CDR1 and CDR2 from the germline V gene are KGHDR and SFDVKD. The CDR3 length is 14 residues. The ends were cut back, 5 bases at V and 5 bases at J, with 13 bases in the middle. CDR3 protein: CATSGWGAGDTQYF. In DNA, the CDR3 is TGTGCCACCAGTGGCTGGGGGGCGGGAGATACGCAGTATTTT.

This clonotype is judged medium-sized. The chain couples TRBV27 to TRBJ1-5; weak D call: TRBD1 (5 bases). Per germline, CDR1 MNHEY and CDR2 SMNVEV (reference sequence). The CDR3 extends over 14 amino acids. V was clipped by 6 bases and J by 7 bases, with 16 bases between them. CDR3 DNA: TGTGCCAGCAGCCATGGCAGGGAAAAGCAGCCCCAGCATTTT. It encodes CASSHGREKQPQHF.

The table lists this clonotype with a few counts. The gene calls are TRBV7-9 and TRBJ1-4; 7 positions agree with TRBD1. J lost 3 bases, V lost 6 bases, and 7 bases had no gene match. Germline V gene sequence: CDR1 SEHNR, CDR2 FQNEAQ (reference sequence). The CDR3 loop spans 15 amino acids. The CDR3 DNA reads as TGTGCCAGCAGGGAGGGGGCATTGGCTAATGAAAAACTGTTTTTT. It yields the protein CASREGALANEKLFF.

This clonotype has only a few counts. The V call is TRBV2, the J call TRBJ1-5; tentatively, D is TRBD1 (5 bases). The length of the CDR3 is 12 residues. Germline loops: CDR1 SNHLY, CDR2 FYNNEI. The germline V and J ends were trimmed by 10 bases and 3 bases, with 10 bases remaining between them. The CDR3 sequence: CAKGTDNQPQHF. The DNA for the CDR3 is TGTGCCAAAGGGACGGACAATCAGCCCCAGCATTTT.

This clonotype was recorded only once. The rearrangement uses TRBV19 and TRBJ1-6; D is unclear. The CDR3 has 14 amino acids. CDR1 is LNHDA, CDR2 SQIVND, per germline (reference sequence). V was shortened by 0 bases and J by 15 bases, with 15 bases between the two germline ends. The CDR3 loop is CASSIDGMAYLLHF. CDR3 sequence (DNA): TGTGCCAGTAGTATAGATGGCATGGCTTACCTCCTCCACTTT.

This clonotype was detected a few times. The chain couples TRBV6-1 to TRBJ1-1, with 10 bases fitting TRBD1. V trimming: 6 bases; J trimming: 7 bases; junction bases outside the gene matches: 8. This CDR3 has 14 amino acids. Germline V gene sequence: CDR1 MNHNS, CDR2 SASEGT. The CDR3, as DNA: TGTGCCAGCAGACTGGGGACAGGGGTTAATGAAGCTTTCTTT. It is translated as CASRLGTGVNEAFF.

The chain carries TRBV6-5 and TRBJ2-3, with a tentative D call TRBD2 (5 bases). CDR1 MNHEY and CDR2 SVGAGI come from the germline V gene. The CDR3 totals 14 residues. V was trimmed by 2 bases and J by 2 bases, leaving 8 bases between them. The CDR3 reads CASSYTGSTDTQYF. CDR3 nucleotides: TGTGCCAGCAGTTACACGGGGTCCACAGATACGCAGTATTTT.

This clonotype was seen a handful of times. J is TRBJ2-7 and V is TRBV15; 9 nucleotides line up with TRBD2. Germline CDR1 is LNHNV and CDR2 is YYDKDF (reference sequence). With V trimmed by 1 base and J by 6 bases, 10 bases remained unmatched. The CDR3 contains 16 residues. CDR3 nucleotides: TGTGCCACCAGCAGAGCTCGGCTAGCGGGGTACGGCGAGCAGTACTTC. Translating it yields CATSRARLAGYGEQYF.

V and J are TRBV6-5 and TRBJ2-3; D is unclear. The J call may be in error: the DNA end matches TRBJ1-5 better. The CDR3 totals 17 residues. Germline V gene data show CDR1 as MNHEY and CDR2 as SVGAGI. DNA of the CDR3: TGTGCCAGCAGTTACCTGGGCAGTAAGAGGCCTACAGATACGCAGCATTTT. Its translation is CASSYLGSKRPTDTQHF.

In this sample, this clonotype turned up a few times. The chain is built from TRBV28 and TRBJ1-6; TRBD1 is a possible D gene (5 bases). The CDR3 runs 16 residues. Trimming left V 6 bases short and J 7 bases short, with 19 bases between. The germline V gene has CDR1 MDHEN and CDR2 SYDVKM. CDR3 amino acids: CASSQITMRQNSPLHF. The CDR3 nucleotides read TGTGCCAGCAGCCAAATCACTATGAGACAGAATTCACCCCTCCACTTT.

The rearrangement uses TRBV10-3 and TRBJ1-4, with 7 bases identical to TRBD1. The CDR3 extends over 15 amino acids. Trimming took 5 bases from V and 0 from J; bases not matched to a gene: 3. Germline V lookup: CDR1 ENHRY, CDR2 SYGVKD. In DNA form, the CDR3 reads TGTGCCATCAGTTTCGGGACAGCAACTAATGAAAAACTGTTTTTT. Its protein product is CAISFGTATNEKLFF.

CDR3 sequence (DNA): TGCGCCAGCAGTTCGGGTCCCTACAATGAGCAGTTCTTC. Amino acids: CASSSGPYNEQFF. This chain connects TRBV10-1 to TRBJ2-1; D is undetermined. V lost 5 bases and J lost 2, with 7 bases in between. The CDR3 is made up of 13 amino acids. Germline CDR1 and CDR2: WNHNN and SYGVQD (reference sequence).

V is TRBV25-1 and J is TRBJ2-3, with no clear D. Germline values: CDR1 MGHDK, CDR2 SYGVNS. This CDR3 is 14 amino acids long. Trimming removed 4 bases at V and 1 base at J, with 9 bases between. CDR3 in DNA: TGTGCCAGCAGTGTCCCCTCGGGCACAGATACGCAGTATTTT. Translated, it gives CASSVPSGTDTQYF.

This chain links TRBV5-1 with TRBJ2-1; 12 bases fit TRBD2. V was pared by 4 bases and J by 7 bases, with 9 bases of the junction left unmatched. Germline-derived CDR1 and CDR2 are SGHRS and YFSETQ. This CDR3 is built from 16 residues. The CDR3 nucleotides are TGCGCCAGCAGCACCCATCTAGCGGGGGGGCGAAATGAGCAGTTCTTC. As protein: CASSTHLAGGRNEQFF.

The V and J genes are TRBV28 and TRBJ2-5; D remains ambiguous. CDR3 length equals 14 residues. The V end was cut by 2 bases, the J end by 5 bases, with 12 bases between. CDR1 is MDHEN, CDR2 SYDVKM, per germline. The CDR3 nucleotides read TGTGCCAGCAGTTTAAGTAGCCCCAGGGAGACCCAGTACTTC. Protein product: CASSLSSPRETQYF.